This T cell receptor (beta chain) emerged from a study of blood T cell repertoires in COVID-19. About the research overall: Donors in the United States, Italy and Spain gave samples during acute or convalescent COVID-19. From T cells, B-cell-depleted T cells, or PBMCs came the material, which was cDNA or gDNA.

In germline, CDR1 is SGHRS, CDR2 YFSETQ. The CDR3 extends over 12 amino acids. V was pared by 0 bases and J by 12 bases, with 2 bases of the junction left unmatched. The authors' processing: Reference gene primers were amplified, and this amplification served to estimate nucleated cell counts. Only in-frame clones appear in the TCRdb table, and some are missing; sequencing was by immunoSEQ multiplex PCR. The V and J calls and clone size come from that table; D and trimming were worked out from the DNA. The sample lists some 240,000 clones; 82% were seen once. The rearrangement joins TRBV5-1 to TRBJ2-1; 8 nucleotides align to TRBD1. The receptor was derived from a woman aged 70-85 years with COVID-19, enrolled during active disease. Sequenced: peripheral blood. DNA of the CDR3: TGCGCCAGCAGCTTGGCCGGGACAGGGCAGTTCTTC. Encoded protein: CASSLAGTGQFF.